This record concerns one TCR beta chain sequence. The target of this receptor is not known. No per-base quality is available; no much larger clone lies one base away. One collaborating source in Seattle enrolled patients while the patients were actively infected and followed the patients over time throughout the course of disease. Whole blood was collected in K2EDTA tubes by collaborating institutions according to the institutions' own protocols. For TCRbeta analysis, collaborators shipped samples in one of three forms: frozen whole blood, isolated PBMCs, or DNA extracted from either of those sample types. The sample comes from a study of blood T cell repertoires in COVID-19 (dated by TCRdb to 2020 to 2021). For context, the study as a whole: Samples from collaborators originated in the United States, Italy and Spain and spanned both the acute and convalescent phases of COVID-19. The repertoires were released in a freely available public database meant as a resource for research on the immune response to SARS-CoV-2. Sample metadata almost always included a de-identified subject ID, COVID-19 status, age in years and sex. Deeply sampled blood TCRbeta repertoires from subjects exposed to, actively infected with, or recovered from COVID-19 were included in the dataset. The material from the prospective study consisted of cDNA or gDNA derived from T cells, B-cell-depleted T cells, or PBMCs. The samples were drawn from two sources: the first 160 participants of the ongoing ImmuneRACE study, and 1,000 to 1,500 subjects contributed by 6 global collaborators. Where HLA class I and class II types were available, the types were taken from metadata supplied by the sample provider, not from assay-based typing. The investigation overall reported the following: The quantity of clinical and demographic metadata differed by source and by participant and was supplied without curation.

A distance of 20 bases separates the germline ends of V and J, which lose 7 bases and 2 bases respectively. The germline V gene (reference sequence) sets CDR1 to WNHNN and CDR2 to SYGVQD. The CDR3 runs 16 amino acids, cysteine and phenylalanine included. Just CDR3 DNA is preserved here, 48 bases in frame from base 1. TCRbeta CDR3 regions were amplified from genomic DNA by means of the immunoSEQ Assay, a bias-controlled multiplex PCR. The paper's processing steps were these. The number of nucleated cells in each sample was estimated from the amplification of reference gene primers within the assay. To quantify the absolute abundance of each unique TCRbeta CDR3 rearrangement, sequence reads were collapsed and filtered. For each sample, productive Simpson clonality was calculated as the square root of Simpson's diversity index across productive rearrangements. Entries here come from immuneACCESS through TCRdb and include only in-frame sequences with V and J called. Some clones fail to appear in such tables; in the studies checked, an unresolved V gene covers under half of the shortfall, and the cause of the remainder is unknown. The DNA was the basis for D and trimming; V, J and clone size are from that table. The sample table contains fewer than 250,000 clones; only one count was recorded for 70% to 90% of them. The ten largest clones add up to around 10% of the sample.

Sequenced input: peripheral blood. This chain is built from TRBV10-1 and TRBJ1-1; the D region possibly corresponds to TRBD1 (5 bases align). The TCR comes from a man aged 50-59 years with COVID-19, enrolled during active disease. The CDR3 loop reads CASTPPPGPTNTEAFF. The bases are TGCGCCAGCACCCCACCCCCAGGGCCAACAAACACTGAAGCTTTCTTT.